This T cell receptor (beta chain) was recovered during a study of vaccination effects on CD4 cells after COVID-19. Method: immunoSEQ multiplex PCR; TCRdb's copy keeps in-frame clones and lacks some. The data hold about 81,000 clones, with around 74% observed a single time. With 3 bases removed from V and 2 bases from J, the gap between germline ends came to 7 bases. CDR1 SNHLY and CDR2 FYNNEI come from the germline V gene. The CDR3 contains 13 residues. Findings and caveats of the study: Late post-vaccination samples showed marked contraction of infection- and vaccine-induced clones. Common cold coronavirus cross-reactivity was shown by only 1 of 255 vaccine-induced clones in healthy vaccinees.

A remark on this clone: Its specificity is not known.

Antigen-specific CD4+ T cell clonotypes were called by their expansion after viral peptide-pool culture in ViraFEST. The culture ran for approximately 10 days, and then CD4+ T cells were isolated. Of the BNT162b2 and mRNA-1273 vaccines, participants received two doses of one or the other. A density of approximately 2 million PBMC per well was used; these cells were cultured with approximately 9.1 IU/ml IL-2 and roughly 10 ug/ml peptides. At days 3 and 7, half of the medium was exchanged for IL-2 medium. The TCR originated in a human donor who received a COVID-19 vaccine. The chain has TRBV2 and TRBJ1-1; no firm D call. Sequenced here: CD4+ T cells from PBMCs cultured with HCoV-OC43 spike peptides, sampled after COVID-19 vaccination. The subset was: HCoV-OC43 spike overlapping peptide pool stimulation. The CDR3 DNA follows: TGTGCCAGCAGTGATTATAGTAACACTGAAGCTTTCTTT. The encoded protein is CASSDYSNTEAFF.